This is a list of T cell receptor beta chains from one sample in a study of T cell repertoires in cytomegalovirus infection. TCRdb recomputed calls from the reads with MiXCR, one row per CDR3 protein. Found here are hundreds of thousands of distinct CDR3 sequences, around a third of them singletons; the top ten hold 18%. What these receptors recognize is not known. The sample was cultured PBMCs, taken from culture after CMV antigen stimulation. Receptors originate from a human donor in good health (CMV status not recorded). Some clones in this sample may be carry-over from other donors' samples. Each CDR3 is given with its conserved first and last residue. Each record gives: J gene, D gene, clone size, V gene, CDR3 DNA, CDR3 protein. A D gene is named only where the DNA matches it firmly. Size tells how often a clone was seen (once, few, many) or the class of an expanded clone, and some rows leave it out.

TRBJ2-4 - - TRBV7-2 TGTGCCAGCACTCAGGGACCGATGAACATTCAGTACTTC CASTQGPMNIQYF
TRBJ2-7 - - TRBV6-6 TGTGCCAGCAGCCGTACTAGTTTCGAGCAGTACTTC CASSRTSFEQYF
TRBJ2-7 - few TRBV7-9 TGTGCCAGCAGCGAGGGCCTCTCAGAGAACTACGAGCAGTACTTC CASSEGLSENYEQYF
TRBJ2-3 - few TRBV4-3 TGCGCCAGCAGCCAGACCCCTACACGCACAGATACGCAGTATTTT CASSQTPTRTDTQYF
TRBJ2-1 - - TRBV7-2 TGTGCCAGCAGCTACTTTATGGGGGGCTACAATGAGCAGTTCTTC CASSYFMGGYNEQFF
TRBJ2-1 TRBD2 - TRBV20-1 TGCAGTGGAGCGGGGGCACCCGGCCCCCACAATGAGCAGTTCTTC CSGAGAPGPHNEQFF
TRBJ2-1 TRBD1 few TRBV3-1 TGTGCCAGCAGTCCGAAGCCGGGACAGGGTGTCAGTGAGCAGTTCTTC CASSPKPGQGVSEQFF
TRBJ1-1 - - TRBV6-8 TGTGCCAGCAGTTACTCAGGGTTCACTGAAGCTTTCTTT CASSYSGFTEAFF
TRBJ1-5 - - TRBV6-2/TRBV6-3 TGTGCCAGCAGTCCCAACAGGGTCCCGGCACACAATCAGCCCCAGCATTTT CASSPNRVPAHNQPQHF
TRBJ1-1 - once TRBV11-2 TGTGCCAGCAGCTGGGGACCGGGGCTAAACACTGAAGCTTTCTTT CASSWGPGLNTEAFF
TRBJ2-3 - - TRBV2 TGTGCCAGCAGTGGCCCGACAGATACGCAGTATTTT CASSGPTDTQYF
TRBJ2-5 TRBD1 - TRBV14 TGTGCCAGCAGCCAAGGCTGGGACAGGGCGTTCGGGCAAGAGACCCAGTACTTC CASSQGWDRAFGQETQYF
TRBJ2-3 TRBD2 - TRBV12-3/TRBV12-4 TGTGCCAGCAACCTGGGACTAGCGGGAGGGCCGCTGAATACGCAGTATTTT CASNLGLAGGPLNTQYF
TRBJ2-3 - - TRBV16 TGTGCCAGCAGCCAATCGAGCCAGGGTATGGATACGCAGTATTTT CASSQSSQGMDTQYF
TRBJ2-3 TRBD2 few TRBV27 TGTGCCAGCAGTCCCCTAGCGGTCTTCACAGATACGCAGTATTTT CASSPLAVFTDTQYF
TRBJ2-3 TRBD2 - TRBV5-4 TGTGCCAGCAGCTCCTGGGGACTAGCAGGCACAGATACGCAGTATTTT CASSSWGLAGTDTQYF
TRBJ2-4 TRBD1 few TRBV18 TGTGCCAGCTCACCCACGATTGGGACAGAAAACATTCAGTACTTC CASSPTIGTENIQYF
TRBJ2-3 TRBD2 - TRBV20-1 TGCTGGGGGGCTAGCGGGGGGGCCGTGAGTGGTAAAGATACGCAGTATTTT CWGASGGAVSGKDTQYF
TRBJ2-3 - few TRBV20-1 TGCAGTGTCCCAGGGGGGAGGGCCCCAGATACGCAGTATTTT CSVPGGRAPDTQYF
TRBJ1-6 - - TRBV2 TGTGCCAGCAGTGGGGCTGAGAATTCACCCCTCCACTTT CASSGAENSPLHF
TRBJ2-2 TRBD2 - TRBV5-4 TGTGCCAGCAGCTTGGCTAGCGGGGGGCACACCGGGGAGCTGTTTTTT CASSLASGGHTGELFF
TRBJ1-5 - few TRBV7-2 TGTGCCAGCAGCGTGACAGGAGCTGGCAATCAGCCCCAGCATTTT CASSVTGAGNQPQHF
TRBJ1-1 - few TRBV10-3 TGTGCCATCAGTGAGTCGATGGGACAAACGAACACTGAAGCTTTCTTT CAISESMGQTNTEAFF
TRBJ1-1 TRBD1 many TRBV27 TGTGCCAGCAGTTTCAGGGGGCAAGGGACTGAAGCTTTCTTT CASSFRGQGTEAFF
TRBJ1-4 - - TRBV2 TGTGCCAGCAGTGAAGTGCGGCCTGAAAAACTGTTTTTT CASSEVRPEKLFF
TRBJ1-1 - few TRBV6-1 TGTGCCAGCATCGATACGGTTTCGTATGAAGCTTTCTTT CASIDTVSYEAFF
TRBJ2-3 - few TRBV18 TGTGCCAGCTCACCATCGATGTTGCCTAGCGGCACAGATACGCAGTATTTT CASSPSMLPSGTDTQYF
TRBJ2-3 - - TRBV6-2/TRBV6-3 TGTGCCAGCAGTTACAGGGTAGCGGAGTCCTCCACAGATACGCAGTATTTT CASSYRVAESSTDTQYF
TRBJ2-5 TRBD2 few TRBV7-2 TGTGCCAGCAGCCCTTGGGGCGGGAGAGTGTGGGAGACCCAGTACTTC CASSPWGGRVWETQYF
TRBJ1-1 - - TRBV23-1 TGCGCCAACAAACCGGGGAGAGTAGTCGAAGCTTTCTTT CANKPGRVVEAFF
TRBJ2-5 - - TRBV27 TGTGCCAGCAGTACCGGGTACCTAGGAACGGAGACCCAGTACTTC CASSTGYLGTETQYF
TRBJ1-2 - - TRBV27 TGTGCCAGCAGTTTCAGCGGAAGCCCAAACTATGGCTACACCTTC CASSFSGSPNYGYTF
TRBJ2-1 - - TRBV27 TGTGCCAGCATGGAGGGGTACAATGAGCAGTTCTTC CASMEGYNEQFF
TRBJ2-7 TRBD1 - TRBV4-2 TGTGCCAGCAGCCAAGGAACGACAGGGCGTCCCTACGAGCAGTACTTC CASSQGTTGRPYEQYF
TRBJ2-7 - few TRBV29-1 TGCAGCGTACGAGTTGAATGGGCCCGAGGGGAGCAGTACTTC CSVRVEWARGEQYF
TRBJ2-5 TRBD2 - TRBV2 TGTGCCAGCAGGTCCCGGGGGGGCCATTTCGAGACCCAGTACTTC CASRSRGGHFETQYF
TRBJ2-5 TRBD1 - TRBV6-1 TGTGCCAGCAGTCCGAAGACAGGGCCCCAAGAGACCCAGTACTTC CASSPKTGPQETQYF
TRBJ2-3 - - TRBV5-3 TGTGCCAGCAGCCCCGAACCGAGACAGTTTCGGGCAGATACGCAGTATTTT CASSPEPRQFRADTQYF
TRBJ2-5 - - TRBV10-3 TGTGCCACGGGGGTCGGAAGAGAAGAGACCCAGTACTTC CATGVGREETQYF
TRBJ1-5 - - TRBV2 TGTGCCAGCAGTGGTTCAGGGTTCAATCAGCCCCAGCATTTT CASSGSGFNQPQHF
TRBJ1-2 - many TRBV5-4 TGTGCCAGCAGTCTCACGACGGGCTATGGCTACACCTTC CASSLTTGYGYTF
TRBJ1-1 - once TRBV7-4 TGTGCCAGCAGCCCTACCCTGGGCAGGGAGGAGACTGAAGCTTTCTTT CASSPTLGREETEAFF
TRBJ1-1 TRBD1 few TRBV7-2 TGTGCCAGCAGCTTAGGGCCGGGACAGGGCACTGAAGCTTTCTTT CASSLGPGQGTEAFF
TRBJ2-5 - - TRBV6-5 TGTGCCAGCAGGTCGACACCATACCACCCATCAGAGACCCAGTACTTC CASRSTPYHPSETQYF
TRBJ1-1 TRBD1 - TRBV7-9 TGTGCCAGCAGCTTAGTCCGTTGGGGAGCAGGGGGCCCTGAAGCTTTCTTT CASSLVRWGAGGPEAFF
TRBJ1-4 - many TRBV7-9 TGTGCCAGCAGCTCTCCGGGGACGGGCAATGAAAAACTGTTTTTT CASSSPGTGNEKLFF
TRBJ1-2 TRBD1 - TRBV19 TGTGCCAGTAGTCCCGGACAGGGGGCTTGGTATGGCTACACCTTC CASSPGQGAWYGYTF
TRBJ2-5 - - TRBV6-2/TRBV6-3 TGTGCCAGCGAGGGAGAGACCCAGTACTTC CASEGETQYF
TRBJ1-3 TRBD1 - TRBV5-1 TGCGCCAGCAGCATGGACAGGCTCAACTCTGGAAACACCATATATTTT CASSMDRLNSGNTIYF
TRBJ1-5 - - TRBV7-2 TGTGCCAGCAGCTTGAGGATCATTCAGCCCCAGCATTTT CASSLRIIQPQHF
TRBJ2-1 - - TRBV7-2 TGTGCCAGCAGCTTAGGTGGGGGCCCAGGGCAGTTCTTC CASSLGGGPGQFF